This TCR beta chain stems from a study of T cells after yellow fever vaccination (dated by TCRdb to about 2019). Notes on the research overall: The SMART-Seq v4 Ultra Low Input RNA kit was used to prepare libraries from fractions with low cell numbers. Two healthy male donors, one aged 18 to 30 and one aged 30 to 39 years, made up the cohort. Bulk PBMC replicates and cell subsets were isolated from blood drawn at multiple timepoints before and after both primary and secondary immunization. Bulk TCR alpha and beta repertoires were sequenced longitudinally to track T-cell clones before and after primary and booster YFV17D yellow fever vaccination. What the research found in general, with its limitations: The secondary T-cell response was weaker than the primary response but faster, peaking on day 5 instead of day 15. Only a couple of donors were included in the study, so the extent to which the findings can be generalized is limited. Computational filtering was needed because FACS-sorted repertoires could contain abundant contaminating clonotypes from the bulk population. After the booster, most clones that had expanded after primary vaccination were detected again (nearly 97% of CD4 and around nine tenths of CD8), suggesting broad maintenance of memory. A small fraction of clonotypes appeared in both the CD4 and CD8 compartments, likely as a result of convergent recombination.

V loses 2 bases at its end and J loses 3 bases; junction bases beyond the gene matches: 12. From the cysteine through the phenylalanine, the CDR3 covers 18 amino acids. The entry retains the CDR3 DNA only, 54 bases that are in frame from base 1. The sample's treatment or condition label is to be understood as: live attenuated yellow fever vaccine strain. At each blood-draw timepoint, two biological replicates of bulk PBMCs were obtained. A standard Ficoll-Paque protocol was used to isolate PBMCs from peripheral blood. TriZol was used to extract RNA from bulk PBMCs, CD4 and CD8 fractions, and dextramer-positive and dextramer-negative fractions. About this clonotype: The clone's antigen remains unknown. There are no base qualities to consult, and no much larger clone falls within one base.

TCR cDNA was synthesized by 5'RACE template switching, which introduced a universal primer site and unique molecular identifiers. cDNA synthesis was primed from both the TCR alpha and TCR beta constant segments. Library amplification involved two PCR steps, and the second step added sample barcodes and sequencing adapters. Sequencing of libraries was done on Illumina HiSeq 2500 (2x100 bp) or NovaSeq (2x150 bp). For the original study's pipeline: Demultiplexing of reads and collapsing into UMI consensus sequences were performed with MIGEC, and V(D)J alignment was carried out with MiXCR. Using edgeR on replicate PBMC samples, clonotypes were called vaccine-responding if FDR was below 0.01 and the log2 fold change was above 5 up to day 15. CD4 or CD8 identity was assigned to each bulk clonotype according to whether the clonotype was present at higher abundance in the sequenced CD4 repertoire or the sequenced CD8 repertoire. TCRdb reanalyzed the raw reads on its own, using fastp at Q25 for trimming and MiXCR for clone calling, and kept in-frame beta chains. Every CDR3 protein is listed once, alongside the most common genes and DNA of its rows. None of the V and J calls come from the authors' own analysis; TCRdb made them. The sample table lists 400,000 or so distinct CDR3 sequences, about 6% of them with a count of one. In total, the top ten clones hold over 12% of the sample.

The sequence links TRBV23-1 to TRBJ2-1, with 8 central nucleotides matching TRBD1. TRBV23-1 carries the ORF label, with uncertain function. The clonotype originates from a man aged 25-45 years who received the YFV17D yellow fever vaccine. Sequencing was performed on PBMCs, taken 5 days after the yellow fever booster vaccination. The DNA sequence is TGCGCCAGCAGTCAACCAGGACAGGGAAGGGGCTTCTACAATGAGCAGTTCTTC. This codes for CASSQPGQGRGFYNEQFF.